This T cell receptor beta chain was identified during a study of blood T cells in healthy people across ages. Study in general: Per every two T cells, about one barcoded beta molecule was captured by template switching.

This clonotype was detected only once. Its target is unknown. Broader study findings: Higher naive T cell percentage went strongly together with higher TCR beta diversity. Roughly linear age-related decline in beta diversity appeared, significant by age approximately 41.

Germline CDR1 reads DFQATT; CDR2 reads SNEGSKA (reference sequence). This CDR3 has 16 amino acids. Trimming took 3 bases from V and 1 from J; bases not matched to a gene: 11. Through a sample-barcoded 5' primer and a J-beta primer mix, a second PCR was run for roughly 7 to 12 cycles. Each TCR beta cDNA got a 12-nucleotide random molecular identifier. TCRdb re-derived calls from the 5' RACE reads in MiXCR, one entry per CDR3 protein. The repertoire holds about 400,000 distinct CDR3 sequences, roughly half seen once, with about 54% in the top ten. This clonotype was sampled from a man aged 55 to 69 in good health. Source material: blood. The genes are TRBV20-1 and TRBJ2-5, with 7 bases aligning to TRBD2. The CDR3, as DNA: TGCAGTGCTAGTCACGGACTAGGAGGGTTCCAAGAGACCCAGTACTTC. The encoded protein is CSASHGLGGFQETQYF.